The 18 T cell receptor beta chains reported below all come from one sample, sequenced in a study of T cell repertoires in aging, cancer and after chemotherapy. TCR beta rearrangements were amplified from peripheral blood genomic DNA. TRB rearrangements spanning V, D and J were amplified using mixed TRB-A/B primers. Using its own MiXCR run on the multiplex PCR reads, TCRdb lists one record per CDR3 protein. The table shows 6,300 or so distinct CDR3 sequences, with 35% occurring only once. The sample taken for sequencing was blood. These receptors all stem from a human donor in good health.

The V and J genes are TRBV27 and TRBJ1-2, with TRBD1 matching over 7 bases. V shed 5 bases and J 4 bases; nucleotides not matched to a gene: 7. The length of the CDR3 is 14 residues. Germline lookup yields CDR1 MNHEY and CDR2 SMNVEV (reference sequence). CDR3 DNA sequence: TGTGCCAGCAGTAGACAGGGCTTTGGCTATGGCTACACCTTC. Translation gives CASSRQGFGYGYTF.

The V call is TRBV5-6, the J call TRBJ2-5, with D unresolved. Trimming pared 4 bases from V and 2 bases from J, leaving 21 bases between. This CDR3 region has 17 residues. Germline V gives CDR1 SGHDT, CDR2 YYEEEE. The CDR3 nucleotides read TGTGCCAGCAGCCCCGCAAGTTTCCGGCCGCCTCAAGAGACCCAGTACTTC. It specifies CASSPASFRPPQETQYF.

The V gene is TRBV11-1, the J gene TRBJ2-5; 7 bases agree with TRBD1. This CDR3 contains 14 residues. V shed 5 bases and J 5 bases; nucleotides not matched to a gene: 8. Germline loops: CDR1 SGHAT, CDR2 FQDESV (reference sequence). CDR3 DNA: TGTGCCAGCAGCCGTCGGACAGGAGCGGAGACCCAGTACTTC. Translation gives CASSRRTGAETQYF. Supplemented by reference TRBV11-1 and TRBJ2-5, the full variable domain reads EAEVAQSPRYKITEKSQAVAFWCDPISGHATLYWYRQILGQGPELLVQFQDESVVDDSQLPKDRFSAERLKGVDSTLKIQPAELGDSAMYLCASSRRTGAETQYFGPGTRLLVL.

This clonotype was observed a handful of times. This chain links TRBV12-3 or TRBV12-4 with TRBJ1-2; 7 bases fit TRBD1. The CDR3 sequence is 12 residues long. V trimming: 2 bases; J trimming: 8 bases; junction bases outside the gene matches: 2. The DNA of the CDR3 is TGTGCCAGCAGTTTAAACAGGGGAGGCTACACCTTC. Protein product: CASSLNRGGYTF.

Only one count was recorded for this clonotype. The J gene is TRBJ2-6, the V gene TRBV19; D is perhaps TRBD1 (6 bases). V lost 8 bases and J lost 4, with 6 bases in between. This CDR3 has 12 residues. The germline V gene has CDR1 LNHDA and CDR2 SQIVND (reference sequence). CDR3 nucleotides: TGTGCCAGTGGGACAGGGGCCAACGTCCTGACTTTC. Its protein product is CASGTGANVLTF. The variable domain in full, completed from reference TRBV19 and TRBJ2-6, reads DGGITQSPKYLFRKEGQNVTLSCEQNLNHDAMYWYRQDPGQGLRLIYYSQIVNDFQKGDIAEGYSVSREKKESFPLTVTSAQKNPTAFYLCASGTGANVLTFGAGSRLTVL.

The genes are TRBV6-5 and TRBJ2-7, with D possibly being TRBD2 (7 bases). In germline, CDR1 is MNHEY, CDR2 SVGAGI. This CDR3 contains 15 residues. V lost 0 bases to trimming and J lost 5 bases, with 14 bases between them. CDR3 in amino acids: CASSYSGGAGDEQYF. The CDR3 DNA is TGTGCCAGCAGTTACTCAGGGGGGGCCGGAGACGAGCAGTACTTC.

This clonotype is termed large. The chain joins TRBV10-3 to TRBJ1-3; tentative D call: TRBD1 (5 bases). The CDR3 loop spans 14 amino acids. The V end was cut by 4 bases, the J end by 2 bases, with 9 bases between. CDR1 is ENHRY and CDR2 is SYGVKD in the germline V gene. This CDR3 is CAISAPGPGNTIYF. The CDR3 region has the DNA TGTGCCATCAGTGCCCCAGGGCCTGGAAACACCATATATTTT.

This clonotype was picked up a small number of times. This rearrangement joins TRBV19 to TRBJ1-3; 8 nucleotides line up with TRBD1. V dropped 5 bases and J dropped 0; count of bases not matched to a gene: 3. The V gene's germline CDR1 is LNHDA and CDR2 SQIVND (reference sequence). This CDR3 has 15 residues. CDR3 region: CASSGTGGSGNTIYF. As DNA, the CDR3 is TGTGCCAGTAGTGGTACAGGGGGCTCTGGAAACACCATATATTTT.

This clonotype was seen a handful of times. The chain links TRBV7-9 to TRBJ2-5; weak D call: TRBD1 (5 bases). The CDR3 has 14 residues. V shed 1 base and J shed 1 base, with 7 bases lying between them. The V gene's germline CDR1 is SEHNR and CDR2 FQNEAQ (reference sequence). The CDR3 here is CASSLGQIQETQYF. In nucleotides, the CDR3 is TGTGCCAGCAGCTTAGGACAGATCCAAGAGACCCAGTACTTC.

The chain couples TRBV12-3 or TRBV12-4 to TRBJ1-1, with D possibly TRBD1 on 6 matching bases. This CDR3 comprises 15 residues. V was pared by 5 bases and J by 4 bases, with 17 bases between. CDR3 loop: CASSPGQPGATEAFF. CDR3 DNA: TGTGCCAGCAGTCCTGGACAGCCCGGAGCCACTGAAGCTTTCTTT.

The rearrangement links TRBV24-1 to TRBJ1-6; a possible D gene is TRBD1 (6 bases). V dropped 9 bases and J dropped 6 bases, with 17 bases sitting between them. The germline V gene has CDR1 KGHDR and CDR2 SFDVKD. The CDR3 is 15 amino acids. The CDR3 spells CATYEGGQGNSPLHF. The CDR3, as DNA: TGTGCCACCTACGAGGGGGGGCAAGGTAATTCACCCCTCCACTTT.

The chain employs TRBV27 and TRBJ2-7, with 9 bases that match TRBD1. The CDR3 totals 13 residues. Losses at the gene ends were 6 bases for V and 6 bases for J; bases not matched to a gene: 6. CDR1 and CDR2 from the germline V gene are MNHEY and SMNVEV (reference sequence). The CDR3 DNA reads as TGTGCCAGCAGACAGGGGGCGAAACGCGAGCAGTACTTC. Its protein product is CASRQGAKREQYF.

The chain combines TRBV5-6 with TRBJ1-2; D is unresolved. Between the trimmed V and J ends, which lost 0 bases and 3 bases, there was a span of 15 bases. From germline, CDR1 is SGHDT and CDR2 YYEEEE. The CDR3 spans 16 residues. The CDR3 coding sequence is TGTGCCAGCAGCTTGGCAGGCCTCACTCCGGACTATGGCTACACCTTC. Residues: CASSLAGLTPDYGYTF.

The rearrangement links TRBV5-6 to TRBJ1-1; D gene uncertain. This CDR3 has 14 amino acids. Germline CDR1 reads SGHDT; CDR2 reads YYEEEE. Deletions cut 2 bases from V and 1 base from J, with 9 bases between. The CDR3 nucleotides are TGTGCCAGCAGCTTAGATGGAGAGAACACTGAAGCTTTCTTT. Translating it yields CASSLDGENTEAFF. Full variable domain (outside the CDR3, taken from reference TRBV5-6 and TRBJ1-1): DAGVTQSPTHLIKTRGQQVTLRCSPKSGHDTVSWYQQALGQGPQFIFQYYEEEERQRGNFPDRFSGHQFPNYSSELNVNALLLGDSALYLCASSLDGENTEAFFGQGTRLTVV.

CDR3 loop: CASSPGQSGYGYTF. CDR3 in DNA: TGTGCCAGCTCACCGGGACAGAGTGGCTATGGCTACACCTTC. The chain combines TRBV18 with TRBJ1-2; 7 bases map to TRBD1. Trimming at V came to 3 bases and at J to 4 bases, leaving 5 bases not matched to a gene. Germline-derived CDR1 and CDR2 are KGHSH and LQKENI. The CDR3 has 14 amino acids.

This clonotype appeared a single time. This chain joins TRBV4-1 and TRBJ2-5, with D perhaps being TRBD1 or TRBD2 (6 bases each). The germline CDR1 and CDR2 sequences are MGHRA and YSYEKL. The CDR3 is 16 amino acids. Between the trimmed V and J ends, which lost 4 bases and 5 bases, there was a span of 20 bases. Here the CDR3 reads CASSLGQTGALETQYF. DNA for the CDR3: TGCGCCAGCAGCCTCGGGCAAACGGGGGCCCTGGAGACCCAGTACTTC.

A few counts support this clonotype. The J gene is TRBJ2-2, the V gene TRBV6-5; D possibly corresponds to TRBD1 (6 bases). The CDR3 contains 15 residues. Germline V gives CDR1 MNHEY, CDR2 SVGAGI. Trimming took off 5 bases at V and 0 bases at J, with 10 bases between the two ends. DNA for the CDR3: TGTGCCAGCAGTGAGCACAGGGCGAACACCGGGGAGCTGTTTTTT. This sequence encodes CASSEHRANTGELFF.

This clonotype was counted once. V usage is TRBV12-3 or TRBV12-4 and J usage is TRBJ2-7; D is ambiguous. This CDR3 spans 13 amino acids. V shed 5 bases and J shed 11 bases, with 19 bases lying between them. The CDR3 spells CASSEGERYREYF. CDR3 bases: TGTGCCAGCAGTGAAGGTGAAAGATACCGGGAGTACTTC.